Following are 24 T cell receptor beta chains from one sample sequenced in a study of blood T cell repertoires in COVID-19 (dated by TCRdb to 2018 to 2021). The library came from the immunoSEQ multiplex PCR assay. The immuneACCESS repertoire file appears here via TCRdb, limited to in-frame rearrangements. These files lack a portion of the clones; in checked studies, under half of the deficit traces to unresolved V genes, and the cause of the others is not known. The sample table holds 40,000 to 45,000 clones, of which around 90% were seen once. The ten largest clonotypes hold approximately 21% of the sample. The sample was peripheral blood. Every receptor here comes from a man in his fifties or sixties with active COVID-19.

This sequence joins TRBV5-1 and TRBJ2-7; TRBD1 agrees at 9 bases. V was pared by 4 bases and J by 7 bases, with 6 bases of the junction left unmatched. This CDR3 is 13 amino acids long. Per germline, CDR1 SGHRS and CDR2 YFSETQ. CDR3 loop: CASSPDRGWEQYF. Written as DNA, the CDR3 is TGCGCCAGCAGCCCGGACAGGGGTTGGGAGCAGTACTTC.

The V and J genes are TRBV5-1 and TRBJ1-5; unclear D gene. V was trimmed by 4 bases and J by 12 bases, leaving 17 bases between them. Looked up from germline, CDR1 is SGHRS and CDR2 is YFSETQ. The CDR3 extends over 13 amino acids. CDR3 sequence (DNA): TGCGCCAGCAGCCGGGTCTACGGGGAGGTCCAGCATTTT. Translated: CASSRVYGEVQHF.

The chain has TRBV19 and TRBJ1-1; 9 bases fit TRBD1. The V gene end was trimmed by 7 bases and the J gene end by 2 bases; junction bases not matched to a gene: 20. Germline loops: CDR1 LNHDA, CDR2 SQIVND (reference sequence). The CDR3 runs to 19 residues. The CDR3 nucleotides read TGTGCCAGTACCCCATTCAATGCCCAAAAGACAGGGGGAAACACTGAAGCTTTCTTT. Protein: CASTPFNAQKTGGNTEAFF.

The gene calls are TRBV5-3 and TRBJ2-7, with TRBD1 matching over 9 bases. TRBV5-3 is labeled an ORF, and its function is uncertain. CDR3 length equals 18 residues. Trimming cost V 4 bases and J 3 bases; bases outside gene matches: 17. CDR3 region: CARSRPWNGTGISYEQYF. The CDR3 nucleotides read TGTGCCAGAAGCCGTCCGTGGAACGGGACAGGGATTAGCTACGAGCAGTACTTC.

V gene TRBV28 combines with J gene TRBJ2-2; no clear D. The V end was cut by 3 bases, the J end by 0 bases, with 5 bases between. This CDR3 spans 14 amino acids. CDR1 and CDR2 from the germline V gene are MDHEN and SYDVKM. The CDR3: CASSFVTNTGELFF. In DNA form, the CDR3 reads TGTGCCAGCAGTTTTGTAACGAACACCGGGGAGCTGTTTTTT.

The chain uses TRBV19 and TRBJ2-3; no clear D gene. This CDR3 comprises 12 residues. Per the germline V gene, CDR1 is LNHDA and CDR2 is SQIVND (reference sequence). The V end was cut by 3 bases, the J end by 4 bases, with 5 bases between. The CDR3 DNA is TGTGCCAGTAGTATGCGGCCAGATACGCAGTATTTT. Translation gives CASSMRPDTQYF.

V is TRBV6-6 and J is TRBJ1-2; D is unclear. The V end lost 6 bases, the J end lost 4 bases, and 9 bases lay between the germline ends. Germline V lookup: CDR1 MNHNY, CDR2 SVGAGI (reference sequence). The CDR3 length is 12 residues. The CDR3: CASSPSPYGYTF. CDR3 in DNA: TGTGCCAGCAGCCCATCCCCCTATGGCTACACCTTC.

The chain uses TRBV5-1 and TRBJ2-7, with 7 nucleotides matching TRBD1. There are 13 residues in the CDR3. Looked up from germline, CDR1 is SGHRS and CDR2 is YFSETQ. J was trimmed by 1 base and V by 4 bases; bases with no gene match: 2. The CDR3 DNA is TGCGCCAGCAGCCTACAGGGGTCCTACGAGCAGTACTTC. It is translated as CASSLQGSYEQYF. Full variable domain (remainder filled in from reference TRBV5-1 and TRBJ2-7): KAGVTQTPRYLIKTRGQQVTLSCSPISGHRSVSWYQQTPGQGLQFLFEYFSETQRNKGNFPGRFSGRQFSNSRSEMNVSTLELGDSALYLCASSLQGSYEQYFGPGTRLTVT.

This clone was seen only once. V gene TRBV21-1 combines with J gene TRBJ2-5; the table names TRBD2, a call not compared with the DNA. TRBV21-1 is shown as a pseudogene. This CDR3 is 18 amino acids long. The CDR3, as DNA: TGTGCCAGCAGCTCTCGAACTATCAGGGAGCGGGACCAAGAGACCCAGTACTTC. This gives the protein CASSSRTIRERDQETQYF.

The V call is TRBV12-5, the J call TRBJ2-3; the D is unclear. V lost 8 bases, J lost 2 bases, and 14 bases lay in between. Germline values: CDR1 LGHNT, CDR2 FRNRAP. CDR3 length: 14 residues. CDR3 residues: CASSLSGFTDTQYF. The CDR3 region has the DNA TGTGCTAGTTCCCTTAGTGGTTTCACAGATACGCAGTATTTT.

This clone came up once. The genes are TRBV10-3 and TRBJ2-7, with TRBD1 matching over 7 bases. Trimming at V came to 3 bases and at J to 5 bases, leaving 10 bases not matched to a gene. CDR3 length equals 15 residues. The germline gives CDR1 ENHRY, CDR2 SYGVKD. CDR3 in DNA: TGTGCCATCAGTGATCCCACAGGGGCTCACCACGAGCAGTACTTC. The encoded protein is CAISDPTGAHHEQYF.

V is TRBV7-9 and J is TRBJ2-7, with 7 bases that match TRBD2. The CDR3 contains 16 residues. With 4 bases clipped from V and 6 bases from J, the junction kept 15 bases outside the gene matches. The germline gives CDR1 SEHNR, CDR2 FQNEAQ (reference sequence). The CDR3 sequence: CASSSSGGRKEFEQYF. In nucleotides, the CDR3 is TGTGCCAGCAGCTCGTCGGGGGGACGGAAGGAGTTCGAGCAGTACTTC. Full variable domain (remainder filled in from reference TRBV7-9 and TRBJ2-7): DTGVSQNPRHKITKRGQNVTFRCDPISEHNRLYWYRQTLGQGPEFLTYFQNEAQLEKSRLLSDRFSAERPKGSFSTLEIQRTEQGDSAMYLCASSSSGGRKEFEQYFGPGTRLTVT.

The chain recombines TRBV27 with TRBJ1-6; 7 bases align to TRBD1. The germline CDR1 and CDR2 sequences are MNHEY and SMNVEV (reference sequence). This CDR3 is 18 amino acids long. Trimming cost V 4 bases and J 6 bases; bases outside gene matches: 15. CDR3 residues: CASSSRQGATLLNSPLHF. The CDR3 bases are TGTGCCAGCAGTTCCAGACAGGGTGCCACATTACTTAATTCACCCCTCCACTTT.

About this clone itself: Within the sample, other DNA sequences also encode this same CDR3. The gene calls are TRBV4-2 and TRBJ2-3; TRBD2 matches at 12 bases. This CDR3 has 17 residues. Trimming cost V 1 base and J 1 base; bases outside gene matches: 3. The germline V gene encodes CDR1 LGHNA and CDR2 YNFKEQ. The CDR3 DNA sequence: TGTGCCAGCAGCCAAGCGGCTAGCGGGGGGGGCACAGATACGCAGTATTTT. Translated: CASSQAASGGGTDTQYF.

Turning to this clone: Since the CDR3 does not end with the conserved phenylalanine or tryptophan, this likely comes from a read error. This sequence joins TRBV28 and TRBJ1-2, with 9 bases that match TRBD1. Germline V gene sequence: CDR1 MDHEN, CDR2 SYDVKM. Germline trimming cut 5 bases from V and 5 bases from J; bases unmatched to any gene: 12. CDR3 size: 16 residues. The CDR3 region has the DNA TGTGCCAGCAGTCCGGGGGGAGGGGACAGGGATTATGGCTACACCCTC. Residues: CASSPGGGDRDYGYTL.

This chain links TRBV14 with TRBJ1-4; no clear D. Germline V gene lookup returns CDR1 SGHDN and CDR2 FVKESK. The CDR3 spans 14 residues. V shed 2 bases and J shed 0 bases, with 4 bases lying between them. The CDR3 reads CASSQLATNEKLFF. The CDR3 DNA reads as TGTGCCAGCAGCCAATTAGCAACTAATGAAAAACTGTTTTTT.

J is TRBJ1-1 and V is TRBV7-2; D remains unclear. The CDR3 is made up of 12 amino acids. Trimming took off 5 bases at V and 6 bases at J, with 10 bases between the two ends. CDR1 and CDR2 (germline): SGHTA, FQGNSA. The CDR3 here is CASSIGSPEAFF. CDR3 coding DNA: TGTGCCAGCAGCATAGGGAGCCCTGAAGCTTTCTTT. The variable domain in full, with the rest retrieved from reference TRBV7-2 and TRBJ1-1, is GAGVSQSPSNKVTEKGKDVELRCDPISGHTALYWYRQSLGQGLEFLIYFQGNSAPDKSGLPSDRFSAERTGGSVSTLTIQRTQQEDSAVYLCASSIGSPEAFFGQGTRLTVV.

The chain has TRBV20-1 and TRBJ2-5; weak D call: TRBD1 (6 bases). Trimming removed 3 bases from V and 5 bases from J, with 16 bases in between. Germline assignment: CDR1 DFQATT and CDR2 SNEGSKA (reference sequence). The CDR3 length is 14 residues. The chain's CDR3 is CSASKPQGMETQYF. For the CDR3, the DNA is TGCAGTGCTAGTAAGCCCCAGGGGATGGAGACCCAGTACTTC.

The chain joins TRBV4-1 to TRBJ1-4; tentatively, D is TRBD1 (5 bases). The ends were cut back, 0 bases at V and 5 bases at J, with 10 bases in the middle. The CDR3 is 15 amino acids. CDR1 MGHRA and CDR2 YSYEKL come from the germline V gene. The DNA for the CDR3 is TGCGCCAGCAGCCAAGAAGGGGCCAGAAATGAAAAACTGTTTTTT. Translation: CASSQEGARNEKLFF.

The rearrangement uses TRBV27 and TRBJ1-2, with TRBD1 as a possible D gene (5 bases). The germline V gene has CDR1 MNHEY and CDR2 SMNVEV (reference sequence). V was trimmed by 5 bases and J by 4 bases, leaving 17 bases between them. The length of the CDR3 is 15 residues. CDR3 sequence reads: CASSPSGGGSYGYTF. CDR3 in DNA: TGTGCCAGCAGTCCATCGGGCGGGGGGAGCTATGGCTACACCTTC.

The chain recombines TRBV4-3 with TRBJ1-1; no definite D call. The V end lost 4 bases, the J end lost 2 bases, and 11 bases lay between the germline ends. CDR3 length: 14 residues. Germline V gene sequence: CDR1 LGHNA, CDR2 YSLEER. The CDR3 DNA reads TGCGCCAGCAGCCCATTGGGCAGAAACACTGAAGCTTTCTTT. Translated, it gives CASSPLGRNTEAFF.

The CDR3 sequence is CASSEASQGSEQYF. CDR3 sequence (DNA): TGTGCCAGCAGTGAAGCATCACAGGGGAGCGAGCAGTACTTC. The chain has TRBV2 and TRBJ2-7; TRBD1 matches at 7 bases. Germline V gives CDR1 SNHLY, CDR2 FYNNEI. The CDR3 runs 14 residues. The J segment lost 6 bases and the V segment lost 0 bases, leaving 5 bases of the junction unmatched.

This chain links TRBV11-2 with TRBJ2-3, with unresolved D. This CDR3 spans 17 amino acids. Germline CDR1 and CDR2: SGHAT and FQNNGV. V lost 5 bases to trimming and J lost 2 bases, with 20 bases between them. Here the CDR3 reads CASSPGSIPYLTDTQYF. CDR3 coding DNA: TGTGCCAGCAGCCCAGGATCAATACCCTATCTCACAGATACGCAGTATTTT.

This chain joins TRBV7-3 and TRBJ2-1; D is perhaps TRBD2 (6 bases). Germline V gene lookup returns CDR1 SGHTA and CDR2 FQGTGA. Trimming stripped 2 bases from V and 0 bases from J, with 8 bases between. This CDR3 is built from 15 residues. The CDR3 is CASSLGGGSYNEQFF. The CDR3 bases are TGTGCCAGCAGCTTAGGGGGAGGCTCCTACAATGAGCAGTTCTTC.